This T cell receptor beta chain originates from a study of cytomegalovirus exposure and HLA in healthy donors. PCR employed 60 Vbeta and 13 Jbeta primers. Clones were read by immunoSEQ multiplex PCR, and TCRdb kept only the in-frame ones, dropping some. Among about 180,000 clones listed, just over 75% were seen once. This CDR3 has 16 amino acids. Germline-derived CDR1 and CDR2 are MDHEN and SYDVKM. V was clipped by 6 bases and J by 5 bases; unmatched bases: 13. V is TRBV28 and J is TRBJ2-3, with TRBD2 matching over 8 bases. The source of this sequence is an older woman in good health and CMV-seropositive. The sample comprised PBMCs. CDR3 in amino acids: CASRGRAGAWGDTQYF. As DNA, the CDR3 is TGTGCCAGCAGGGGGAGAGCGGGAGCTTGGGGAGATACGCAGTATTTT.